The rows below give T cell receptor beta chains drawn from one sample of a study of blood T cell repertoires in COVID-19. Method: immunoSEQ multiplex PCR; TCRdb's copy keeps in-frame clones and lacks some. The sample yields about 160,000 clones, 85% to 95% seen once. The sequenced material came from peripheral blood. These receptors originate from a woman between 45 and 60 years old with acute or convalescent COVID-19. Each CDR3 is given with its conserved first and last residue. The order of the fields is D gene, V gene, J gene, clone size, CDR3 DNA, CDR3 protein. The D gene is left open where the match is weak. The size of a clone is reported for some rows only, either as once, few or many, or as a class for expanded clones.

>-|TRBV19|TRBJ1-6|-
TGTGCCAGTAGTACCCCCGGAATGGGGCCTCGTTCACCCCTCCACTTT
CASSTPGMGPRSPLHF
>TRBD1|TRBV4-1|TRBJ2-6|-
TGCGCCAGCAGCCAAGATGGGGACAGGGAGGATGGGGCCAACGTCCTGACTTTC
CASSQDGDREDGANVLTF
>TRBD1|TRBV5-1|TRBJ1-4|-
TGCGCCAGCAGCGGAGGGGGGACAGCAACTAATGAAAAACTGTTTTTT
CASSGGGTATNEKLFF
>-|TRBV7-2|TRBJ1-2|-
TGTGCCAGCAGCTTGTGGACAGAATCCTACGGCTACACCTTC
CASSLWTESYGYTF
>TRBD1|TRBV30|TRBJ1-3|-
TGTGCCTGGAGTGGACAGGGTGACACCATATATTTT
CAWSGQGDTIYF
>-|TRBV6-5|TRBJ2-6|-
TGTGCCAGCAGCCTAGAGAGCTCTGGGGCCAACGTCCTGACTTTC
CASSLESSGANVLTF
>-|TRBV7-9|TRBJ1-2|once
TGTGCCAGCAGCGACCCTTTGGGCCCGCAAAATGGCTACACCTTC
CASSDPLGPQNGYTF
>-|TRBV5-1|TRBJ2-2|-
TGCGCCAGCAGCTTGGACAGGTTGGGCCGGGAGCTGTTTTTT
CASSLDRLGRELFF
>TRBD1|TRBV28|TRBJ1-6|-
TGTGCCAGCAGTCTAGGACAGGGAGGGTCACCCCTCCACTTT
CASSLGQGGSPLHF
>TRBD2|TRBV28|TRBJ2-1|-
TGTGCCAGCAGTTTAGAAGCGGGGGGATTAGCGGGACCTCCCAACATTCAGCAGTTCTTC
CASSLEAGGLAGPPNIQQFF
>TRBD2|TRBV7-3|TRBJ2-1|-
TGTGCCAGCAGCTTTAGCGGGGGGGACAATGAGCAGTTCTTC
CASSFSGGDNEQFF
>TRBD1|TRBV19|TRBJ1-1|-
TGTGCCACCCGGGACAGCCGGGTCCCAGAACAGGAAGCTTTCTTT
CATRDSRVPEQEAFF
>-|TRBV28|TRBJ1-2|-
TGTGCCAGCAGTTTCCGGGGTAACTATGGCTACACCTTC
CASSFRGNYGYTF
>-|TRBV19|TRBJ1-3|-
TGTGCCAGTACCTCACATCCCGGGATCTCTGGAAACACCATATATTTT
CASTSHPGISGNTIYF
>TRBD1|TRBV4-3|TRBJ1-4|few
TGCGCCAGCAGCCGACAGACAGGGATCGCTGAAAAACTGTTTTTT
CASSRQTGIAEKLFF
>-|TRBV30|TRBJ2-2|-
TGTGCCTGGAACCCGTTGGTTGGGGGCGCGTGGAACACCGGGGAGCTGTTTTTT
CAWNPLVGGAWNTGELFF
>TRBD1|TRBV30|TRBJ1-2|once
TGTGCCTGGAGAGACTCAGGGGGATCGTATGGCTACACCTTC
CAWRDSGGSYGYTF
>-|TRBV6-6|TRBJ1-1|few
TGTGCCAGCAGCCAGGTTGAAGCTTTCTTT
CASSQVEAFF
>TRBD2|TRBV7-9|TRBJ2-1|-
TGTGCCAGCAGCCCCAACCTGCCAGCGGGAGGGCATCAAGGCAATGAGCAGTTCTTC
CASSPNLPAGGHQGNEQFF
>TRBD2|TRBV4-1|TRBJ2-1|-
TGCGCCAGCAGCCAAGTGGATATGGGACTAGCGGGATCTAATGAGCAGTTCTTC
CASSQVDMGLAGSNEQFF
>TRBD1|TRBV28|TRBJ1-1|-
TGTGCCAGCAGTTTAGGGACAGGGGGCTCCACTGAAGCTTTCTTT
CASSLGTGGSTEAFF
>TRBD2|TRBV7-2|TRBJ2-1|-
TGTGCCAGCAGCTCTAGCGGGAATTACTACAATGAGCAGTTCTTC
CASSSSGNYYNEQFF
>-|TRBV4-1|TRBJ2-7|-
TGCGCCAGCAGCCAACGACAGGTCGGGCCTTACGAGCAGTACTTC
CASSQRQVGPYEQYF
>TRBD2|TRBV29-1|TRBJ2-1|-
TGCAGCGTTGCGCCTAGCGGGAGTTCTTACTCCTACAATGAGCAGTTCTTC
CSVAPSGSSYSYNEQFF
>TRBD1|TRBV2|TRBJ2-7|-
TGTGCCAGCAGTGTTCTCGGGGGACAGGGGATTTACGAGCAGTACTTC
CASSVLGGQGIYEQYF
>TRBD1|TRBV6-2/TRBV6-3|TRBJ1-5|-
TGTGCCAGCAGTTTCAGGACAGGGGCTCAGCCCCAGCATTTT
CASSFRTGAQPQHF
>-|TRBV30|TRBJ2-7|-
TGTGCCTGGAGTGGGGGAGATCCCTACGAGCAGTACTTC
CAWSGGDPYEQYF
>-|TRBV21-1|TRBJ2-1|few
TGTGCCAGCAGCGGGACAGGGGACTACAATGAGCAGTTCTTC
CASSGTGDYNEQFF